The 24 T cell receptor beta chains given below trace back to one sample, sequenced in a study of T-cell reconstitution after alpha-beta-depleted transplantation in children. It was with unique molecular identifiers that the TCRbeta library was prepared. In TCRdb, the PCR reads were re-called with MiXCR into one record per CDR3 protein. The top ten clones hold 2.4% of a sample with about 500,000 distinct CDR3 sequences, over 25% of them seen once. The starting material was PBMCs from the stem cell graft donor, obtained from the stem cell graft. The receptors derive from a human donor who donated a stem cell graft to a child with aplastic anemia.

This clonotype was counted a few times. The chain uses TRBV28 and TRBJ2-7, with D perhaps matching TRBD1 (6 bases). Germline V gene lookup returns CDR1 MDHEN and CDR2 SYDVKM. V lost 5 bases to trimming and J lost 3 bases, with 14 bases between them. The CDR3 is 14 amino acids. CDR3 amino acids: CASSLPQGDYEQYF. The DNA of the CDR3 is TGTGCCAGCAGTCTGCCACAGGGAGACTACGAGCAGTACTTC.

This clonotype was counted a few times. The chain uses TRBV7-2 and TRBJ1-5; no clear D gene. This CDR3 has 14 amino acids. Germline-derived CDR1 and CDR2 are SGHTA and FQGNSA. Trimming stripped 0 bases from V and 4 bases from J, with 7 bases between. The CDR3 sequence is CASSLARRNQPQHF. Here the CDR3 DNA reads TGTGCCAGCAGCTTAGCGCGGAGGAATCAGCCCCAGCATTTT.

V gene TRBV6-1 combines with J gene TRBJ2-3; D uncertain. The germline V and J ends were trimmed by 7 bases and 0 bases, with 17 bases remaining between them. The CDR3 covers 16 residues. Germline CDR1 MNHNS, CDR2 SASEGT. CDR3 amino acids: CASTPGRGTSTDTQYF. CDR3 bases: TGTGCCAGCACCCCAGGACGCGGAACTAGCACAGATACGCAGTATTTT.

This clonotype appeared a few times. V and J are TRBV29-1 and TRBJ2-7; perhaps D is TRBD1 or TRBD2 (5 bases each). This CDR3 region has 15 residues. Germline loops: CDR1 SQVTM, CDR2 ANQGSEA. Trimming removed 7 bases at V and 2 bases at J, with 21 bases between. The CDR3 region has the DNA TGCAGCGCAATCCTCCTGTTAGGGGAGCCCTACGAGCAGTACTTC. This sequence encodes CSAILLLGEPYEQYF.

This clonotype was seen many times. The chain is built from TRBV20-1 and TRBJ2-3; D gene uncertain. CDR3 length equals 11 residues. Germline CDR1 and CDR2: DFQATT and SNEGSKA (reference sequence). V dropped 2 bases and J dropped 4 bases, with 4 bases sitting between them. CDR3 nucleotides: TGCAGTGCTAGACAAGCAGATACGCAGTATTTT. This translates into CSARQADTQYF.

This chain connects TRBV24-1 to TRBJ2-5; tentative D call: TRBD2 (6 bases). Germline lookup yields CDR1 KGHDR and CDR2 SFDVKD. The CDR3 covers 15 residues. The V end was cut by 4 bases, the J end by 4 bases, with 15 bases between. CDR3 loop: CATSERTEGLETQYF. In DNA form, the CDR3 reads TGTGCCACCAGTGAAAGGACGGAGGGCTTAGAGACCCAGTACTTC.

The CDR3 coding sequence is TGTGCCATCAGTGAGGGCTACGAGCAGTACTTC. It encodes CAISEGYEQYF. The chain joins TRBV10-3 to TRBJ2-7; no clear D. Looked up from germline, CDR1 is ENHRY and CDR2 is SYGVKD. The V end lost 2 bases, the J end lost 3 bases, and 2 bases lay between the germline ends. The CDR3 loop spans 11 amino acids.

The V call is TRBV20-1, the J call TRBJ2-5; 8 positions match TRBD2. Germline CDR1 and CDR2: DFQATT and SNEGSKA (reference sequence). J gave up 2 bases and V 0 bases, and 8 bases lay outside the gene matches. This CDR3 spans 16 amino acids. The chain's CDR3 is CSARDLISGDQETQYF. CDR3 nucleotide sequence: TGCAGTGCTAGAGATCTGATTAGCGGGGATCAAGAGACCCAGTACTTC.

This chain joins TRBV12-3 or TRBV12-4 and TRBJ1-4; D is perhaps TRBD1 (6 bases). V gave up 5 bases and J gave up 6 bases, with 16 bases separating them. This CDR3 region has 15 residues. The CDR3 reads CASSSRQARDEKLFF. CDR3 sequence (DNA): TGTGCCAGCAGTAGCAGACAGGCCCGGGATGAAAAACTGTTTTTT.

The chain recombines TRBV12-3 or TRBV12-4 with TRBJ1-5; no clear D. CDR3 size: 17 residues. Trimming left V 1 base short and J 7 bases short, with 20 bases between. The CDR3 DNA follows: TGTGCCAGCAGTTTAGTGGGTGTCGAACCTTCGGGGCAGCCCCAGCATTTT. Amino acids: CASSLVGVEPSGQPQHF.

This clonotype was seen more than once but under ten times. One end of the junction varies from germline; a read error may be responsible. The rearrangement joins TRBV29-1 to TRBJ2-1; the match to TRBD2 covers 8 bases. CDR1 is SQVTM, CDR2 ANQGSEA, per germline. The CDR3 runs to 14 residues. CDR3 in amino acids: CSVEEFNERGPDVF. CDR3 DNA sequence: TGCAGCGTTGAAGAATTTAACGAGCGGGGGCCTGACGTCTTC.

This clonotype was picked up a small number of times. This chain connects TRBV25-1 to TRBJ1-5; D is ambiguous. The CDR3 totals 13 residues. V was shortened by 1 base and J by 3 bases, with 4 bases between the two germline ends. Per germline, CDR1 MGHDK and CDR2 SYGVNS. The CDR3 reads CASSESPNQPQHF. In DNA, the CDR3 is TGTGCCAGCAGTGAATCACCCAATCAGCCCCAGCATTTT.

The genes are TRBV7-6 and TRBJ2-1, with TRBD2 matching over 16 bases. V was pared by 5 bases and J by 9 bases, with 7 bases of the junction left unmatched. The CDR3 consists of 16 residues. Germline CDR1 SGHVS, CDR2 FNYEAQ. Here the CDR3 reads CASSRPGLAGGIEQFF. As DNA, the CDR3 is TGTGCCAGCAGCCGACCGGGACTAGCGGGAGGGATTGAGCAGTTCTTC.

This clonotype was counted a few times. The V and J genes are TRBV29-1 and TRBJ1-2, with D possibly TRBD1 on 5 matching bases. This CDR3 has 14 amino acids. CDR1 and CDR2 (germline): SQVTM, ANQGSEA. V lost 0 bases to trimming and J lost 8 bases, with 16 bases between them. CDR3 bases: TGCAGCGTTGAAGATCCACGGCGGGGGTACGGCTACACCTTC. Its protein product is CSVEDPRRGYGYTF. Full variable domain (remainder filled in from reference TRBV29-1 and TRBJ1-2): SAVISQKPSRDICQRGTSLTIQCQVDSQVTMMFWYRQQPGQSLTLIATANQGSEATYESGFVIDKFPISRPNLTFSTLTVSNMSPEDSSIYLCSVEDPRRGYGYTFGSGTRLTVV.

The chain recombines TRBV12-3 or TRBV12-4 with TRBJ1-1; D is possibly TRBD1 (6 bases). The CDR3 length is 16 residues. The ends were cut back, 3 bases at V and 0 bases at J, with 14 bases in the middle. For the CDR3, the DNA is TGTGCCAGCAGTTTTTTCCAGGGGCGGATGAACACTGAAGCTTTCTTT. It translates to CASSFFQGRMNTEAFF.

This clonotype turned up a few times. The chain combines TRBV29-1 with TRBJ2-5; the D gene is possibly TRBD2 (5 bases). This CDR3 has 13 residues. V was clipped by 0 bases and J by 5 bases, with 10 bases between them. Germline V gives CDR1 SQVTM, CDR2 ANQGSEA. The CDR3 reads CSVEDLGGETQYF. In nucleotides, the CDR3 is TGCAGCGTTGAAGATCTTGGAGGCGAGACCCAGTACTTC.

This clonotype was picked up a small number of times. The chain combines TRBV6-1 with TRBJ2-3; TRBD2 aligns across 13 bases. The CDR3 has 17 amino acids. Losses at the gene ends were 6 bases for V and 1 base for J; bases not matched to a gene: 7. Germline assignment: CDR1 MNHNS and CDR2 SASEGT. The CDR3 here is CASSTSGRAPGTDTQYF. CDR3 nucleotide sequence: TGTGCCAGCAGCACTAGCGGGAGGGCCCCCGGCACAGATACGCAGTATTTT.

This sequence joins TRBV29-1 and TRBJ1-1; tentative D call: TRBD1 (6 bases). Trimming took off 5 bases at V and 0 bases at J, with 10 bases between the two ends. Germline CDR1 and CDR2: SQVTM and ANQGSEA. The CDR3 has 13 amino acids. The CDR3 region has the DNA TGCAGCGTTCAGGACAGTCTGAACACTGAAGCTTTCTTT. Translating gives CSVQDSLNTEAFF.

The chain links TRBV4-3 to TRBJ1-5; 10 bases align to TRBD1. The junction had 5 bases not matched to a gene; V was cut back by 1 base and J by 5 bases. Looked up from germline, CDR1 is LGHNA and CDR2 is YSLEER. The CDR3 consists of 16 residues. The CDR3 loop is CASSQVRGTGDQPQHF. The DNA for the CDR3 is TGCGCCAGCAGCCAAGTACGGGGGACAGGGGATCAGCCCCAGCATTTT.

The DNA for the CDR3 is TGTGCCAGCAGCCAGGTGGACTATACGCAGTATTTT. It yields the protein CASSQVDYTQYF. V usage is TRBV6-2 or TRBV6-3 and J usage is TRBJ2-3, with D maybe TRBD2 (5 bases). V gave up 6 bases and J gave up 7 bases, with 11 bases separating them. Germline V CDR1 and CDR2: MNHEY, SVGEGT. The CDR3 consists of 12 residues.

The chain is built from TRBV2 and TRBJ2-2; D is uncertain. The CDR3 covers 14 residues. V was clipped by 6 bases and J by 1 base, with 9 bases between them. The germline V gene has CDR1 SNHLY and CDR2 FYNNEI. The CDR3 DNA is TGTGCCAGCAGACCAGAGCTGAACACCGGGGAGCTGTTTTTT. The encoded protein is CASRPELNTGELFF.

V and J are TRBV12-3 or TRBV12-4 and TRBJ2-2, with 7 bases matching TRBD1. With 3 bases clipped from V and 0 bases from J, the junction kept 4 bases outside the gene matches. This CDR3 has 16 residues. The CDR3 bases are TGTGCCAGCAGTTTGGAAACAGGGGCGAACACCGGGGAGCTGTTTTTT. Protein sequence: CASSLETGANTGELFF.

The chain joins TRBV5-6 to TRBJ2-2; unclear D gene. V dropped 0 bases and J dropped 2 bases, with 8 bases sitting between them. In germline, CDR1 is SGHDT, CDR2 YYEEEE. This CDR3 spans 15 amino acids. CDR3 DNA sequence: TGTGCCAGCAGCTTGGGGCAGCGTAACACCGGGGAGCTGTTTTTT. This gives the protein CASSLGQRNTGELFF.

The CDR3 region has the DNA TGTGCCAGTAGTCCGTCGGCGGGGGGGCGGCTTAATGAGCAGTTCTTC. Its translation: CASSPSAGGRLNEQFF. The rearrangement links TRBV19 to TRBJ2-1, with 9 positions matching TRBD2. CDR3 length equals 16 residues. The J segment lost 7 bases and the V segment lost 5 bases, leaving 12 bases of the junction unmatched. Germline CDR1 LNHDA, CDR2 SQIVND (reference sequence).